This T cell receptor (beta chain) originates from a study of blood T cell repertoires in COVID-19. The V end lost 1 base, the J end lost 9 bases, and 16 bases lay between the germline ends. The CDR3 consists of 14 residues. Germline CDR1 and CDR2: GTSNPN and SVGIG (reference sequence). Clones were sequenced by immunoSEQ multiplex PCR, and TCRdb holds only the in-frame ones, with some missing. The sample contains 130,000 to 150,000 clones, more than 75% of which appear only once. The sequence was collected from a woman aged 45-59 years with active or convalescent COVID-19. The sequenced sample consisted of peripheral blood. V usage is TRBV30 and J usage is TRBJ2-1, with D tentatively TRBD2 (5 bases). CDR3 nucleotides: TGTGCCTGGAGTGGTCGCTCTTTTAGCGCTGAGCAGTTCTTC. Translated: CAWSGRSFSAEQFF.